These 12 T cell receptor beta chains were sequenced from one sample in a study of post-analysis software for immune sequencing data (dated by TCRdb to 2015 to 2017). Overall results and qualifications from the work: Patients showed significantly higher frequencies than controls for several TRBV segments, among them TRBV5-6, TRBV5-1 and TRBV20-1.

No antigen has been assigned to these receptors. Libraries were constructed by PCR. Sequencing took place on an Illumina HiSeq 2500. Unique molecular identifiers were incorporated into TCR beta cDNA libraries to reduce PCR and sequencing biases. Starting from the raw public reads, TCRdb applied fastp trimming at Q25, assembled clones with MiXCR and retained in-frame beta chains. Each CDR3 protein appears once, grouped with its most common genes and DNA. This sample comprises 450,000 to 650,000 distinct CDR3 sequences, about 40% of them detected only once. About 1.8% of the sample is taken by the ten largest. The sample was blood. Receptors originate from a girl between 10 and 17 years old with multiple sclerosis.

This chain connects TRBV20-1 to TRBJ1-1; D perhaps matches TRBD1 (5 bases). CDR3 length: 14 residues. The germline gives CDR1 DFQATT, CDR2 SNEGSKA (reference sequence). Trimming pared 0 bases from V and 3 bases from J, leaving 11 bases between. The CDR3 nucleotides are TGCAGTGCTAGAGAACCCAGGGCGGACACTGAAGCTTTCTTT. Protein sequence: CSAREPRADTEAFF.

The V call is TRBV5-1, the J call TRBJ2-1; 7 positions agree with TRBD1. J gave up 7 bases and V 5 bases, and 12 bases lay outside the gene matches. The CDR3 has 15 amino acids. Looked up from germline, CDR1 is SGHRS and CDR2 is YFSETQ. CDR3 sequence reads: CASSPLSTGKNEQFF. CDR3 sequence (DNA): TGCGCCAGCAGTCCTTTATCGACAGGGAAGAATGAGCAGTTCTTC. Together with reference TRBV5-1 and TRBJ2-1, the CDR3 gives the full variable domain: KAGVTQTPRYLIKTRGQQVTLSCSPISGHRSVSWYQQTPGQGLQFLFEYFSETQRNKGNFPGRFSGRQFSNSRSEMNVSTLELGDSALYLCASSPLSTGKNEQFFGPGTRLTVL.

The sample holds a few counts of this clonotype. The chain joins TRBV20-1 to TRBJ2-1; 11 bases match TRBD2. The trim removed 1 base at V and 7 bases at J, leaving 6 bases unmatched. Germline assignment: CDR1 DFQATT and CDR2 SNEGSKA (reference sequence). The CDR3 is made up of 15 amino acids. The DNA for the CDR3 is TGCAGTGCTAGAGTTGTAGCGGGGGGGCCAAATGAGCAGTTCTTC. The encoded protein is CSARVVAGGPNEQFF.

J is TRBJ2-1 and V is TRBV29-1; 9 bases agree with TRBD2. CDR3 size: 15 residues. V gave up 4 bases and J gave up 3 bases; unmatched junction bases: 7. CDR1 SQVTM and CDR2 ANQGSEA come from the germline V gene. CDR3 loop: CSVAPSGVYYNEQFF. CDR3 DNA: TGCAGCGTTGCTCCTAGCGGGGTTTACTACAATGAGCAGTTCTTC.

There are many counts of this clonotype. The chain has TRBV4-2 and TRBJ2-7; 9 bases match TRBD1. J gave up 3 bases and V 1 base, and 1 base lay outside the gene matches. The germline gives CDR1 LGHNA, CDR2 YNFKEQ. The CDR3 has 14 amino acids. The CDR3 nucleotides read TGTGCCAGCAGCCAAGGGGACAGGGACTACGAGCAGTACTTC. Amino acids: CASSQGDRDYEQYF.

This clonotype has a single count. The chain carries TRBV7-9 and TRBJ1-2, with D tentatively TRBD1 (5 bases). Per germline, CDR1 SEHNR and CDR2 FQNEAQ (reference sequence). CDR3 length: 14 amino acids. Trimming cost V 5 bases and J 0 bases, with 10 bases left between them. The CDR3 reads CASSPGTSNYGYTF. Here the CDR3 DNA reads TGTGCCAGCAGCCCAGGGACGTCTAACTATGGCTACACCTTC.

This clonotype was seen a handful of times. For the CDR3, the DNA is TGTGCCAGCAGTGCCCAAACAGGGGAATCCTACGAGCAGTACTTC. Protein sequence: CASSAQTGESYEQYF. This sequence joins TRBV2 and TRBJ2-7; 7 nucleotides agree with TRBD1. In germline, CDR1 is SNHLY, CDR2 FYNNEI. The CDR3 consists of 15 residues. V lost 4 bases and J lost 1; bases outside the gene matches: 7.

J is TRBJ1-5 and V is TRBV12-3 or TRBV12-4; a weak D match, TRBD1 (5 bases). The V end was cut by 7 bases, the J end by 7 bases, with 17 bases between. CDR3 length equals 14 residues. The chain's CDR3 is CASTLTGTGQPQHF. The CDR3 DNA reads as TGTGCCAGCACTCTCACCGGGACGGGGCAGCCCCAGCATTTT.

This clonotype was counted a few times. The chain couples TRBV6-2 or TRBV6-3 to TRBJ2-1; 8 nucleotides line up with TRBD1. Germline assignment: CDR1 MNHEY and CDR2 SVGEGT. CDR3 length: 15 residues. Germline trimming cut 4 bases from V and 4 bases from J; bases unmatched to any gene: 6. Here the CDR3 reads CASSFTGQGYNEQFF. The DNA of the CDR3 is TGTGCCAGCAGTTTCACAGGACAGGGTTACAATGAGCAGTTCTTC.

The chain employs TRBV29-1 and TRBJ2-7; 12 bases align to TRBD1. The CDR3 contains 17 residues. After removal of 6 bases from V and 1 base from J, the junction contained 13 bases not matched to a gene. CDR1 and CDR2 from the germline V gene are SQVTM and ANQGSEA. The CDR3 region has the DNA TGCAGCGTGGGAGGGACAGGGGGCAGGAAGGTATCCTACGAGCAGTACTTC. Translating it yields CSVGGTGGRKVSYEQYF.

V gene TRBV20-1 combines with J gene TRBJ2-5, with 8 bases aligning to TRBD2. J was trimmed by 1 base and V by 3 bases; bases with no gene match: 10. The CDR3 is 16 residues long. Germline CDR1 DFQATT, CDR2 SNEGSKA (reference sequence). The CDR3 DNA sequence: TGCAGTGCTAGGTCGATCGGGGGGGGATCCCAAGAGACCCAGTACTTC. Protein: CSARSIGGGSQETQYF.

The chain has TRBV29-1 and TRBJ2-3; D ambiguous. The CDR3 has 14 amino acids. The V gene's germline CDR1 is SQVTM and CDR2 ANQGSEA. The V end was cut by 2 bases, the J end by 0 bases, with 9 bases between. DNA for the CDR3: TGCAGCGTTGAACAGCTATCTAGCACAGATACGCAGTATTTT. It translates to CSVEQLSSTDTQYF.